This T cell receptor beta chain emerged from a study of somatic mutations in cytotoxic T cells in rheumatoid arthritis. Study conclusions and caveats: Clonality of CD8+ T cells, which was compared between rheumatoid arthritis patients and age-matched healthy controls, did not differ significantly.

This clone appeared once. Antigen: not known. CDR1 and CDR2 from the germline V gene are SGDLS and YYNGEE. Trimming at V came to 4 bases and at J to 4 bases, leaving 8 bases not matched to a gene. The CDR3 is 14 amino acids. In the study's own analysis: Seldom did patient CD8+ clones exceeding 1% match published virus-specific TCRB sequences. Here immunoSEQ multiplex PCR was the method, and the copy in TCRdb shows in-frame clones only, minus some. The DNA gave D and trimming, while V, J and clone size come from that table. The table records approximately 13,000 clones, 74% of them present only once. Sequencing was done on a sample of CD8+ T cells sorted from blood. The genes are TRBV9 and TRBJ2-7; 7 positions match TRBD2. The sequence came from an adult with rheumatoid arthritis. The CDR3 bases are TGTGCCAGCAGCCCCCAAGGCGGGGGTTACGAGCAGTACTTC. Amino acid sequence: CASSPQGGGYEQYF.